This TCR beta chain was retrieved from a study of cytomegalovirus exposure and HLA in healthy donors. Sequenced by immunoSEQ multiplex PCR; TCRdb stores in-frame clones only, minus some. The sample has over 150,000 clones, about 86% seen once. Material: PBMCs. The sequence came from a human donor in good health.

The DNA for the CDR3 is TGTGCCAGCAGTCCCCACAGGGGGCATCAAGAGACCCAGTACTTC. Translated: CASSPHRGHQETQYF. V usage is TRBV27 and J usage is TRBJ2-5; 9 bases line up with TRBD1. V lost 5 bases, J lost 2 bases, and 6 bases stayed unmatched. The CDR3 totals 15 residues. The germline gives CDR1 MNHEY, CDR2 SMNVEV (reference sequence).